In its sample, the clone carrying this T cell receptor (beta chain) was seen a few times. Its target is unknown. Donors were systemically healthy Caucasian individuals from Russia aged roughly 6 to 95 years. The sample is drawn from a study of blood T cells in healthy people across ages. General study points: Researchers deemed the diversity estimates from one million T cells underestimates. Per million T cells, TCR beta diversity dropped roughly linearly as age increased.

Sample-barcoded 5' priming and a J-beta primer mix drove a second PCR of roughly 7 to 11 cycles. One entry per CDR3 protein, called by TCRdb with MiXCR from the 5' RACE reads. The sample lists 1.5 million or so distinct CDR3 sequences; 35% to 45% were seen once. V was trimmed by 5 bases and J by 6 bases, leaving 17 bases between them. The CDR3 extends over 14 amino acids. CDR1 is SGHRS and CDR2 is YFSETQ in the germline V gene. The chain combines TRBV5-1 with TRBJ1-2; D gene uncertain. Sequencing was carried out using blood. The sequence came from a young woman in good health. This CDR3 reads CASSSKGGKDGYTF. The CDR3 bases are TGCGCCAGCAGTTCGAAGGGAGGGAAGGATGGCTACACCTTC.